The 20 T cell receptor beta chains given below trace back to one sample, sequenced in a study of blood T cell repertoires in COVID-19. Sequencing was performed with immunoSEQ multiplex PCR; in TCRdb, only in-frame clones are kept and a portion is missing. The repertoire holds over 100,000 clones, approximately 89% seen once, with 10% in the top ten. The sequenced material came from peripheral blood. The receptors come from a man aged 50 to 60 with acute or convalescent COVID-19.

This clone was seen a few times. The chain uses TRBV6-5 and TRBJ1-1, with 10 bases fitting TRBD1. The CDR3 extends over 16 amino acids. Trimming at V came to 2 bases and at J to 6 bases, leaving 9 bases not matched to a gene. The germline V gene encodes CDR1 MNHEY and CDR2 SVGAGI. In nucleotides, the CDR3 is TGTGCCAGCAGTTACACCTCTCAGACAGGGGGCTCTGAAGCTTTCTTT. This translates into CASSYTSQTGGSEAFF.

The J gene is TRBJ2-1, the V gene TRBV27; D remains ambiguous. Trimming removed 6 bases from V and 3 bases from J, with 21 bases in between. Germline loops: CDR1 MNHEY, CDR2 SMNVEV (reference sequence). This CDR3 has 17 amino acids. Here the CDR3 DNA reads TGTGCCAGCAGCCCTCCTCGGTACTACCGCGACTACAATGAGCAGTTCTTC. It is translated as CASSPPRYYRDYNEQFF.

The rearrangement links TRBV6-6 to TRBJ2-7; D gene uncertain. The CDR3 totals 12 residues. CDR1 is MNHNY and CDR2 is SVGAGI in the germline V gene (reference sequence). V shed 4 bases and J shed 4 bases, with 8 bases lying between them. CDR3 sequence (DNA): TGTGCCAGCAGTTCGCGTCCTTACGAGCAGTACTTC. It is translated as CASSSRPYEQYF.

This clone has just one count. The V call is TRBV27, the J call TRBJ2-2; 7 nucleotides line up with TRBD1. Germline V CDR1 and CDR2: MNHEY, SMNVEV (reference sequence). V lost 2 bases to trimming and J lost 7 bases; unmatched junction nucleotides: 7. CDR3 length: 15 amino acids. DNA of the CDR3: TGTGCCAGCAGTTTAGGAAACAACAGGGGCGGGGAGCTGTTTTTT. Protein sequence: CASSLGNNRGGELFF.

The chain employs TRBV28 and TRBJ2-2; 7 positions agree with TRBD1. J was trimmed by 4 bases and V by 6 bases; bases with no gene match: 5. CDR1 is MDHEN and CDR2 is SYDVKM in the germline V gene. This CDR3 is 14 amino acids long. This chain's CDR3 is CASRLTGLTGELFF. The DNA of the CDR3 is TGTGCCAGCAGGCTGACAGGGCTCACCGGGGAGCTGTTTTTT.

The rearrangement links TRBV3-1 (or the pseudogene TRBV3-2) to TRBJ2-5; a possible D gene is TRBD1 (5 bases). V lost 4 bases, J lost 6 bases, and 12 bases lay in between. Germline V gene lookup returns CDR1 LGHDT and CDR2 YNNKEL (reference sequence). This CDR3 region has 13 residues. The CDR3 here is CASSPRVPKTQYF. CDR3 sequence (DNA): TGTGCCAGCAGCCCCAGGGTCCCAAAGACCCAGTACTTC.

CDR3 DNA: TGTGCCAGCAGTTTCATGGACCCACTCCGGGGAAAACTGTTTTTT. Its translation is CASSFMDPLRGKLFF. V gene TRBV28 combines with J gene TRBJ1-4; no firm D call. Deletions cut 3 bases from V and 10 bases from J, with 18 bases between. Germline-derived CDR1 and CDR2 are MDHEN and SYDVKM. The CDR3 loop spans 15 amino acids.

The chain recombines TRBV5-1 with TRBJ2-7, with D possibly matching TRBD1 (6 bases). Germline V lookup: CDR1 SGHRS, CDR2 YFSETQ. The CDR3 runs 17 residues. V gave up 0 bases and J gave up 7 bases, with 23 bases separating them. CDR3 coding DNA: TGCGCCAGCAGCTTGGACATCTTGCGGTTGGGGGCAGGGGAGCAGTACTTC. It is translated as CASSLDILRLGAGEQYF.

The chain links TRBV5-1 to TRBJ2-2, with D perhaps TRBD1 (5 bases). Trimming shortened V by 5 bases and J by 3 bases, and 14 bases separated the two germline ends. Per the germline V gene, CDR1 is SGHRS and CDR2 is YFSETQ. The CDR3 sequence is 15 residues long. The CDR3 region has the DNA TGCGCCAGCAGTAGGGGTAGCTGGGACACCGGGGAGCTGTTTTTT. Its translation: CASSRGSWDTGELFF.

The CDR3 is CASSPAPTRRTYEQYF. DNA for the CDR3: TGTGCCAGCAGTCCTGCTCCGACTAGGAGAACCTACGAGCAGTACTTC. V usage is TRBV28 and J usage is TRBJ2-7; tentative D call: TRBD2 (6 bases). The ends were cut back, 5 bases at V and 2 bases at J, with 19 bases in the middle. The germline V gene encodes CDR1 MDHEN and CDR2 SYDVKM. CDR3 length: 16 residues.

V gene TRBV13 combines with J gene TRBJ1-2; 8 bases align to TRBD1. This CDR3 has 16 residues. Per germline, CDR1 PRHDT and CDR2 FYEKMQ (reference sequence). Losses at the gene ends were 6 bases for V and 0 bases for J; bases not matched to a gene: 9. The CDR3 nucleotides are TGTGCCAGCAGTTTCTGGACAGGGCGTGCTAACTATGGCTACACCTTC. Protein product: CASSFWTGRANYGYTF.

This chain connects TRBV10-3 to TRBJ1-1, with D possibly matching TRBD1 (6 bases). The V end was cut by 5 bases, the J end by 1 base, with 14 bases between. Germline CDR1 reads ENHRY; CDR2 reads SYGVKD. The CDR3 consists of 15 residues. CDR3 bases: TGTGCCATCAGTAGACTCACAGGGCAGAACACTGAAGCTTTCTTT. Translated: CAISRLTGQNTEAFF.

The V and J genes are TRBV19 and TRBJ1-1; D is possibly TRBD1 (5 bases). The V gene's germline CDR1 is LNHDA and CDR2 SQIVND (reference sequence). V was pared by 6 bases and J by 0 bases, with 11 bases between. The CDR3 is 14 amino acids. The CDR3 DNA follows: TGTGCCAGTAGAGTTGGACACCTGAACACTGAAGCTTTCTTT. Translating it yields CASRVGHLNTEAFF.

V and J are TRBV2 and TRBJ1-6; tentatively, D is TRBD1 (5 bases). The CDR3 contains 13 residues. CDR1 and CDR2 (germline): SNHLY, FYNNEI. V lost 5 bases and J lost 11, with 13 bases in between. CDR3 DNA: TGTGCCAGCAGTCGGGACTCAGTAACACCCCTCCACTTT. This codes for CASSRDSVTPLHF.

The chain carries TRBV30 and TRBJ1-1; D gene ambiguous. The CDR3 sequence is 16 residues long. CDR1 and CDR2 from the germline V gene are GTSNPN and SVGIG (reference sequence). The germline V and J ends were trimmed by 1 base and 0 bases, with 15 bases remaining between them. The CDR3 DNA reads TGTGCCTGGAGTGCATATGGAAGTGGGCTGAACACTGAAGCTTTCTTT. Its translation: CAWSAYGSGLNTEAFF.

The V and J genes are TRBV20-1 and TRBJ1-2; D unresolved. Germline CDR1 DFQATT, CDR2 SNEGSKA (reference sequence). The CDR3 spans 11 residues. Trimming removed 3 bases from V and 4 bases from J, with 6 bases in between. CDR3 coding DNA: TGCAGTGCTAGTTCCAGCTATGGCTACACCTTC. Protein sequence: CSASSSYGYTF.

The chain recombines TRBV19 with TRBJ1-2; D gene ambiguous. V lost 6 bases to trimming and J lost 8 bases, with 19 bases between them. The CDR3 runs to 14 residues. The germline CDR1 and CDR2 sequences are LNHDA and SQIVND (reference sequence). The CDR3 nucleotides are TGTGCCAGTAGATTTAAAGACGGAGCTAGGGGCTACACCTTC. This gives the protein CASRFKDGARGYTF.

The J gene is TRBJ1-5, the V gene TRBV5-6; D ambiguous. This CDR3 contains 12 residues. CDR1 is SGHDT, CDR2 YYEEEE, per germline. V was trimmed by 4 bases and J by 3 bases, leaving 5 bases between them. DNA of the CDR3: TGTGCCAGCAGCCTCCTCAATCAGCCCCAGCATTTT. The encoded protein is CASSLLNQPQHF.

In regard to this clone: The conserved closing phenylalanine or tryptophan is absent in this CDR3, likely reflecting a read error. The DNA is left out, because the CDR3 cannot be placed on it with certainty; the CDR3 is given as TCRdb lists it. The V and J genes are TRBV21-1 and TRBJ1-4; whether TRBD1, the table's D call, matches the DNA was not checked. TRBV21-1 is termed a pseudogene. The CDR3 comprises 10 residues, both ends counted. The CDR3 here is CASSSQDMCY.

This chain links TRBV5-4 with TRBJ2-7, with TRBD2 identical over 8 bases. This CDR3 has 15 amino acids. The J segment lost 5 bases and the V segment lost 3 bases, leaving 10 bases of the junction unmatched. Per the germline V gene, CDR1 is SGHNT and CDR2 is YYREEE (reference sequence). The CDR3 sequence is CASSSEAGVGDEQYF. CDR3 in DNA: TGTGCCAGCAGCTCTGAAGCGGGAGTGGGCGACGAGCAGTACTTC.